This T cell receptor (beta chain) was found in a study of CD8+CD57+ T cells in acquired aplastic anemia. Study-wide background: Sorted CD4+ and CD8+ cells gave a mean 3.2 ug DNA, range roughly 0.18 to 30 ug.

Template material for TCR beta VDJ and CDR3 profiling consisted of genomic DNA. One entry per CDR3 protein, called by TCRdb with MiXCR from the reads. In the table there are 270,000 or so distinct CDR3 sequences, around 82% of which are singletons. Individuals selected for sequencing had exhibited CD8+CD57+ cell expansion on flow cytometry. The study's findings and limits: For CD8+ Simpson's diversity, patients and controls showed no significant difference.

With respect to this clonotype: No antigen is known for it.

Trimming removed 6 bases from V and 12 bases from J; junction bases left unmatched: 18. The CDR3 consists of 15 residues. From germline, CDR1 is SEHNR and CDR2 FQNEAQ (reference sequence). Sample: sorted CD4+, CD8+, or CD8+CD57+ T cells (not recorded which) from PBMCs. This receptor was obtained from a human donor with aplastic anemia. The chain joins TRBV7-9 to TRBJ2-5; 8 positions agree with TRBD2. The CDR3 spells CASSSPRSGGDDEYF. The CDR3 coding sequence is TGTGCCAGCAGTTCTCCAAGAAGCGGGGGAGACGATGAGTACTTC.